One and the same sample provided the 4 T cell receptor beta chains below, sequenced in a study of blood T cell repertoires in COVID-19. The assay was immunoSEQ multiplex PCR, and TCRdb's table has in-frame clones only and misses some. The table records under 500,000 clones, around 89% of them present only once. The sequencing sample was made of peripheral blood. Every receptor here comes from a woman in her thirties with acute or convalescent COVID-19.

This rearrangement joins TRBV30 to TRBJ2-2, with unresolved D. Germline-derived CDR1 and CDR2 are GTSNPN and SVGIG (reference sequence). V lost 2 bases, J lost 0 bases, and 10 bases lay in between. The length of the CDR3 is 15 residues. Here the CDR3 reads CAWSRGPANTGELFF. The CDR3 region has the DNA TGTGCCTGGAGTCGCGGCCCCGCGAACACCGGGGAGCTGTTTTTT.

Comments on this clone: Within the sample, other DNA sequences also encode this same CDR3. The V gene is TRBV30, the J gene TRBJ1-3, with D hard to call. V was pared by 0 bases and J by 2 bases, with 2 bases between. This CDR3 is built from 12 residues. CDR1 and CDR2 (germline): GTSNPN, SVGIG (reference sequence). CDR3 region: CAWSVTGNTIYF. CDR3 nucleotide sequence: TGTGCCTGGAGTGTTACTGGAAACACCATATATTTT.

The chain carries TRBV6-1 and TRBJ2-5, with 8 bases identical to TRBD2. CDR3 length: 15 residues. Germline trimming cut 4 bases from V and 5 bases from J; bases unmatched to any gene: 9. Germline V gene sequence: CDR1 MNHNS, CDR2 SASEGT. The CDR3 here is CASSVAGRREETQYF. The CDR3 coding sequence is TGTGCCAGCAGTGTAGCGGGGCGGCGGGAGGAGACCCAGTACTTC.

The rearrangement uses TRBV6-6 and TRBJ2-1; TRBD1 might be the D (6 bases). V was shortened by 0 bases and J by 9 bases, with 12 bases between the two germline ends. The CDR3 loop spans 14 amino acids. Germline V gene sequence: CDR1 MNHNY, CDR2 SVGAGI (reference sequence). This CDR3 is CASSYSMRGGEQFF. The CDR3 coding sequence is TGTGCCAGCAGTTACTCGATGCGAGGGGGTGAGCAGTTCTTC.